This TCR beta chain was found in a study of cytotoxic CD8 clonotypes in ibrutinib-treated CLL. Study outcomes and limitations: Clonality rose at ibrutinib response and fell back toward baseline at progression. Shared public clonotypes were rare, and on treatment they either got smaller or stayed the same.

With 2 bases removed from V and 7 bases from J, the gap between germline ends came to 9 bases. This CDR3 has 12 amino acids. The germline V gene has CDR1 MDHEN and CDR2 SYDVKM. In regard to this clone: Its matching antigen is unknown.

Some clones are missing from TCRdb's copy, which holds only in-frame ones; the method was immunoSEQ multiplex PCR. Among about 130,000 clones listed, around four fifths were seen once. The sample consisted of PBMCs, taken after 24 months of ibrutinib treatment. The chain links TRBV28 to TRBJ2-7; D not certain. This TCR came from a human donor with chronic lymphocytic leukemia. CDR3 amino acids: CASSLLLEEQYF. The DNA for the CDR3 is TGTGCCAGCAGTTTACTTTTGGAGGAGCAGTACTTC. Supplemented by reference TRBV28 and TRBJ2-7, the full variable domain reads DVKVTQSSRYLVKRTGEKVFLECVQDMDHENMFWYRQDPGLGLRLIYFSYDVKMKEKGDIPEGYSVSREKKERFSLILESASTNQTSMYLCASSLLLEEQYFGPGTRLTVT.